The T cell receptor (beta chain) under discussion was sequenced for a study of blood T cell repertoires in COVID-19. Study context: The origin of the acute and convalescent COVID-19 samples was the United States, Italy and Spain.

Germline assignment: CDR1 MGHDK and CDR2 SYGVNS. V was shortened by 2 bases and J by 1 base, with 11 bases between the two germline ends. This CDR3 comprises 15 residues. Seattle participants joined during active infection and were tracked over time. Clones were sequenced by immunoSEQ multiplex PCR, and TCRdb holds only the in-frame ones, with some missing. Found here are fewer than 400,000 clones, 85% to 90% of them singletons; the top ten hold 2.5% to 3.5%. The chain couples TRBV25-1 to TRBJ2-5; D possibly corresponds to TRBD2 (5 bases). Sequencing was performed on peripheral blood. The origin of this receptor is a young woman with COVID-19, enrolled during active disease. The CDR3 is CASSEMVGAQETQYF. In DNA, the CDR3 is TGTGCCAGCAGTGAAATGGTGGGAGCCCAAGAGACCCAGTACTTC.